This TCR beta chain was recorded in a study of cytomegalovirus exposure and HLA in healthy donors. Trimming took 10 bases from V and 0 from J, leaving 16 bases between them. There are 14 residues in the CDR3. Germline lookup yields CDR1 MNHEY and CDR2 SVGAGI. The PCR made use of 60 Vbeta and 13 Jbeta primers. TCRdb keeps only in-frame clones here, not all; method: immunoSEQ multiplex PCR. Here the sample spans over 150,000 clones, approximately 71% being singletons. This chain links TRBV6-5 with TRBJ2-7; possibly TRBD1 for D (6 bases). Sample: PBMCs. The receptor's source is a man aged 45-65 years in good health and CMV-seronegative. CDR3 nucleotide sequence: TGTGCCACCTCTCGAGGGGGACCCTCCTACGAGCAGTACTTC. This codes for CATSRGGPSYEQYF.